This TCR beta chain was found in a study of blood T cell repertoires in COVID-19. CDR3 length equals 13 residues. V lost 4 bases to trimming and J lost 4 bases, with 12 bases between them. The germline CDR1 and CDR2 sequences are GTSNPN and SVGIG (reference sequence). A few counts support this clone. Sequencing used immunoSEQ multiplex PCR; TCRdb keeps in-frame clones, though not all of them. The table records some 250,000 clones, 82% of them present only once. This clonotype was obtained from an older woman with active or convalescent COVID-19. The chain carries TRBV30 and TRBJ2-3; weak D call: TRBD1 (6 bases). Sequenced material: peripheral blood. The CDR3 sequence is CAWNRENSDTQYF. The CDR3, as DNA: TGTGCCTGGAACAGGGAGAACTCAGATACGCAGTATTTT.